The rows below give T cell receptor beta chains drawn from one sample of a study of PD-1 blockade in mismatch repair-deficient tumors. Method: immunoSEQ multiplex PCR; TCRdb's copy keeps in-frame clones and lacks some. There are approximately 130,000 clones in the sample; about 88% occur only once, and about 13% lies in the top ten. The sequences come from peripheral blood, collected 44 weeks after starting pembrolizumab. The receptors here all came from an adult with mismatch repair-deficient cancer. The CDR3 runs from the conserved cysteine through the conserved F or W. A D gene is named only where the DNA matches it firmly. Only some rows state a clone size, as once, few, many or a class for expanded clones.

length	V	size	J	D	DNA	CDR3
15	TRBV7-9	.	TRBJ2-7	.	TGTGCCAGCAGCTTAGTAGGGGGACACTTCTACGAGCAGTACTTC	CASSLVGGHFYEQYF
16	TRBV7-2	.	TRBJ2-3	.	TGTGCCAGCAGCTTAGATCTAGCTCCTAGCACAGATACGCAGTATTTT	CASSLDLAPSTDTQYF
14	TRBV27	few	TRBJ1-2	TRBD1	TGTGCCAGCAGTCCCGGGACAGGCCCCCGTGGCTACACCTTC	CASSPGTGPRGYTF
13	TRBV11-2	.	TRBJ2-2	.	TGTGCCAGCAGCTTAGGGGGCACCGGGGAGCTGTTTTTT	CASSLGGTGELFF
12	TRBV30	few	TRBJ2-2	.	TGTGCCTGGAGTTTTATCACCGGGGAGCTGTTTTTT	CAWSFITGELFF
16	TRBV29-1	.	TRBJ2-2	.	TGCAGCGCGGAGGGTCCGGGAGTGGCGCTCACCGGGGAGCTGTTTTTT	CSAEGPGVALTGELFF
13	TRBV5-1	.	TRBJ2-3	.	TGCGCCAGCAGCTCACCCCCTACAGATACGCAGTATTTT	CASSSPPTDTQYF
16	TRBV10-3	.	TRBJ2-7	.	TGTGCCATCAGTGACCGGGTAGGCACCCTAACCTACGAGCAGTACTTC	CAISDRVGTLTYEQYF
16	TRBV6-6	.	TRBJ2-7	.	TGTGCCAGCAGTTACCCATTTGGCGGAGAAACTACCGAGCAGTACTTC	CASSYPFGGETTEQYF
14	TRBV28	.	TRBJ2-4	.	TGTGCCAGCAGTTTAGTGCTAGCCAAAAACATTCAGTACTTC	CASSLVLAKNIQYF
17	TRBV4-1	.	TRBJ2-7	TRBD2	TGCGCCAGCAGCCTTGGACTAGCGGGGGTACTTACCTACGAGCAGTACTTC	CASSLGLAGVLTYEQYF
15	TRBV11-3	.	TRBJ2-2	TRBD2	TGTGCCAGCAGCTTAGCTGCGGGAGTGCCCGGGGAGCTGTTTTTT	CASSLAAGVPGELFF
15	TRBV4-3	once	TRBJ2-7	.	TGCGCCAGCAGCCAAGACTTAGGCGGAGGGTACGAGCAGTACTTC	CASSQDLGGGYEQYF
14	TRBV30	once	TRBJ1-5	TRBD1	TGTGCCTGGAGAGGACAGGCGAGCAATCAGCCCCAGCATTTT	CAWRGQASNQPQHF
15	TRBV28	once	TRBJ2-7	.	TGTGCCAGCAGCCCCTACCAGGGAGGCTCCTACGAGCAGTACTTC	CASSPYQGGSYEQYF
16	TRBV11-3	.	TRBJ2-5	TRBD2	TGTGCCAGCAGCACCATTAGCGGGAGCGGACAAGAGACCCAGTACTTC	CASSTISGSGQETQYF
14	TRBV18	.	TRBJ2-7	.	TGTGCCAGCTCACCAACGACAGGAGCCTACGAGCAGTACTTC	CASSPTTGAYEQYF
11	TRBV20-1	.	TRBJ1-2	.	TGCAGTGCTAGGGTACGCTATGGCTACACCTTC	CSARVRYGYTF
15	TRBV6-6	.	TRBJ1-5	.	TGTGCCAGCGAGCGATCCGGGGACCCCAATCAGCCCCAGCATTTT	CASERSGDPNQPQHF
16	TRBV4-3	.	TRBJ2-1	TRBD2	TGCGCCAGCAGCCAGTTACTAGCGGGAGTGGGGAATGAGCAGTTCTTC	CASSQLLAGVGNEQFF
16	TRBV13	.	TRBJ2-1	TRBD2	TGTGCCAGCAGCTCCCTGACTAGCGGGAGGGGCAATGAGCAGTTCTTC	CASSSLTSGRGNEQFF
17	TRBV4-3	.	TRBJ2-3	TRBD2	TGCGCCAGCAGCCAAGCCGGGGGTAGCGGGACTTCAGATACGCAGTATTTT	CASSQAGGSGTSDTQYF
15	TRBV6-1	.	TRBJ2-6	.	TGTGCCAGCGTAGTCAGGCTGCTAGGGGCCAACGTCCTGACTTTC	CASVVRLLGANVLTF
15	TRBV4-1	.	TRBJ1-1	.	TGCGCCAGCAGCCAATGGGGGGAGGGGGACACTGAAGCTTTCTTT	CASSQWGEGDTEAFF
17	TRBV7-9	.	TRBJ1-2	TRBD1	TGTGCCAGCAGCTTAACCGGGACAGGCCGGGTCAACTATGGCTACACCTTC	CASSLTGTGRVNYGYTF
13	TRBV21-1	.	TRBJ2-7	.	TGTGCCAGACTAGGACAGGGGAGTTACGAGCAGTACTTC	CARLGQGSYEQYF
16	TRBV27	.	TRBJ2-3	TRBD2	TGTGCCAGCAGTTTCCGACTAGCGGGAGGGCCAGATACGCAGTATTTT	CASSFRLAGGPDTQYF
14	TRBV7-9	.	TRBJ2-7	TRBD2	TGTGCCAGCAGCTTTTCCGGGGGGACCTACGAGCAGTACTTC	CASSFSGGTYEQYF
13	TRBV5-6	.	TRBJ1-3	TRBD1	TGTGCCAGCAGCCCGACAGGGCTAAACACCATATATTTT	CASSPTGLNTIYF
14	TRBV30	.	TRBJ2-7	TRBD1	TGTGCCTGGCACTCCGGACAGGCGAACTACGAGCAGTACTTC	CAWHSGQANYEQYF
15	TRBV4-3	once	TRBJ2-7	.	TGCGCCAGCAGCCAAGGCGGGTCAGAGGACTACGAGCAGTACTTC	CASSQGGSEDYEQYF
12	TRBV11-2	.	TRBJ2-7	.	TGTGCCAGCACCCTGGCCGGTCACGAGCAGTACTTC	CASTLAGHEQYF
14	TRBV5-1	.	TRBJ2-5	.	TGCGCCAGCAGCTTGGGGGGTAGCGAGGAGACCCAGTACTTC	CASSLGGSEETQYF
15	TRBV21-1	.	TRBJ2-6	.	TGTGCCAGCAGCAGGGAGGGGGCTGGGGCCAACGTCCTGACTTTC	CASSREGAGANVLTF
12	TRBV2	few	TRBJ1-2	TRBD1	TGTGCCACACAGGGGGCGGCGAGTGGCTACACCTTC	CATQGAASGYTF
14	TRBV11-3	.	TRBJ2-2	TRBD2	TGTGCCAGCAGCCCCGGACTAGGATTCGGGGAGCTGTTTTTT	CASSPGLGFGELFF
17	TRBV7-2	.	TRBJ2-6	.	TGTGCCAGCAGCCTTACTACAGGGTTAGCTGGGGCCAACGTCCTGACTTTC	CASSLTTGLAGANVLTF
15	TRBV6-5	once	TRBJ2-1	TRBD2	TGTGCCAGCAGACTAGCGGGAGAGGGATCCAATGAGCAGTTCTTC	CASRLAGEGSNEQFF
14	TRBV29-1	.	TRBJ2-3	TRBD2	TGCAGCGTTGTGACTAGCGGGAGCACAGATACGCAGTATTTT	CSVVTSGSTDTQYF
15	TRBV6-6	.	TRBJ2-1	TRBD2	TGTGCCAGCAGTTACTCTGGCGGGAGCAACAATGAGCAGTTCTTC	CASSYSGGSNNEQFF
15	TRBV10-3	.	TRBJ2-1	TRBD1	TGTGCCAGCCGATACCGGACAGGCTCCTACAATGAGCAGTTCTTC	CASRYRTGSYNEQFF
17	TRBV12-5	once	TRBJ2-7	TRBD1	TGTGCTAGTGGTTTGACAACTGAGACAGGGTCGGCTTACGAGCAGTACTTC	CASGLTTETGSAYEQYF
14	TRBV18	.	TRBJ1-2	.	TGTGCCAGCTCACCAGGGGCCGGAAAGTATGGCTATACCTTC	CASSPGAGKYGYTF
13	TRBV19	.	TRBJ1-1	.	TGTGCCAGTAAAGCGGGGGCGGGCACTGAAGCTTTCTTT	CASKAGAGTEAFF
15	TRBV4-2	.	TRBJ2-7	.	TGTGCCAGCAGCCAAGATAGGGATACGTCCTACGAGCAGTACTTC	CASSQDRDTSYEQYF
19	TRBV10-3	.	TRBJ2-1	TRBD2	TGTGCCATCAGTGCGACCGGGACTAGCGGGATTTATTGGATCAATGAGCAGTTCTTC	CAISATGTSGIYWINEQFF
15	TRBV18	.	TRBJ2-1	.	TGTGCCAGCTCACCACCGTTAACAGGCGCCCATGAGCAGTTCTTC	CASSPPLTGAHEQFF
19	TRBV19	.	TRBJ2-6	TRBD2	TGTGCCAGTAGTATCCCCCCGTGGGAGGGGCTCTCTGGGGCCAACGTCCTGACTTTC	CASSIPPWEGLSGANVLTF